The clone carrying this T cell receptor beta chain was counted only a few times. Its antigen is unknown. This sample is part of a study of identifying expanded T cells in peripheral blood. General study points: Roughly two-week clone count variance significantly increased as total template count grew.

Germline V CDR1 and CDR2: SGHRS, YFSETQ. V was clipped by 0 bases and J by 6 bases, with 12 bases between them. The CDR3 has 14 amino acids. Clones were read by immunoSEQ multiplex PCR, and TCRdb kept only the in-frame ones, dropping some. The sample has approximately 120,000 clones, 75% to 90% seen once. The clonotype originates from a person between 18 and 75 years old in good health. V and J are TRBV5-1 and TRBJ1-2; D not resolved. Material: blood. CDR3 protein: CASSLDSVQNGYTF. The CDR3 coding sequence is TGCGCCAGCAGCTTGGACTCCGTGCAGAATGGCTACACCTTC.